This TCR beta chain was sequenced for a study of shared clonotypes between healthy human individuals. Study-level findings and limits: Between a few donors, naive CD4 clonotypes were shared at a level of about 5%. Sampling was confined to blood; repertoires within tissues likely differ.

Comment on this clone: The antigen is unknown. The junction does not match germline at one end; this may be a read error.

The input for sorted-subset replicate PCRs was roughly 180 ng DNA, about 30,000 T cell genomes. Sequenced by immunoSEQ multiplex PCR; TCRdb stores in-frame clones only, minus some. The sample records fewer than 850,000 clones, roughly 78% being singletons. The germline CDR1 and CDR2 sequences are MDHEN and SYDVKM. This CDR3 contains 12 residues. Negatively enriched CD4+ T cells were divided by CD45RA into naive and memory. Sequenced material: memory CD4+ T cells sorted from blood. Regarding subset: CD45RA-negative fraction. The chain recombines TRBV28 with TRBJ2-7; 12 bases fit TRBD1. This TCR derives from a woman aged 25 to 39 in good health. The CDR3 here is CASSLRDRGRHF. CDR3 sequence (DNA): TGTGCCAGCAGTTTAAGGGACAGGGGGCGGCACTTC.